This note documents a single T cell receptor (beta chain) sequence. No antigen is known for it. The CDR3 runs 13 residues. Germline lookup yields CDR1 SGHVS and CDR2 FNYEAQ. The germline V and J ends were trimmed by 1 base and 6 bases, with 8 bases remaining between them. The method was immunoSEQ multiplex PCR; TCRdb's version includes in-frame clones alone and lacks a portion of them. The table includes about 91,000 clones, approximately 97% detected once. This record comes from a study of siplizumab effects on memory and regulatory T cells. Overall study findings and caveats: The apparent diversity of naive T cells exceeded that of memory cells, and naive T cells seemed to make a major contribution to the alloresponse. Alloreactive clones mapping to unstimulated subsets formed only a minor fraction.

This rearrangement joins TRBV7-6 to TRBJ2-3, with D unclear. This TCR derives from a human donor in good health. The sample taken for sequencing was naive CD4+ T cells sorted from blood. CDR3 sequence: CASSLGPPDTQYF. Written as DNA, the CDR3 is TGTGCCAGCAGCTTAGGGCCTCCCGATACGCAGTATTTT.